This T cell receptor beta chain is from a study of control samples from healthy donors and cancer patients. The germline V and J ends were trimmed by 3 bases and 7 bases, with 16 bases remaining between them. CDR3 length: 15 amino acids. Per germline, CDR1 LNHDA and CDR2 SQIVND (reference sequence). Method: immunoSEQ multiplex PCR; TCRdb's copy keeps in-frame clones and lacks some. Of around 130,000 clones listed, about 88% were seen once; the top ten hold more than 2.5%. The chain carries TRBV19 and TRBJ2-1, with a weak D call TRBD2 (7 bases). The TCR was taken from a man aged 45-65 years in good health. Specimen: blood. As DNA, the CDR3 is TGTGCCAGTAGTATCGCGGGGGCCCTTTGGAATGAGCAGTTCTTC. Translated, it gives CASSIAGALWNEQFF.